Listed here is a single T cell receptor beta chain. The repertoire was sequenced with immunoSEQ multiplex PCR; TCRdb's copy has only in-frame clones and lacks some. The repertoire includes some 120,000 clones, almost 85% of them detected once, and around 12% sits in the top ten. This sample was included in a study of blood T cell repertoires in COVID-19. This CDR3 has 16 amino acids. Germline V CDR1 and CDR2: MNHNS, SASEGT. The V and J ends lost 2 bases and 1 base, in that order; junction bases with no gene match: 3. This sequence originates from a woman aged 25 to 39 who had recovered from COVID-19. The sequenced sample consisted of peripheral blood. J is TRBJ2-5 and V is TRBV6-1, with TRBD1 identical over 11 bases. The DNA for the CDR3 is TGTGCCAGCAGTGAACGGGACAGGGGGTTCCAAGAGACCCAGTACTTC. Protein: CASSERDRGFQETQYF.